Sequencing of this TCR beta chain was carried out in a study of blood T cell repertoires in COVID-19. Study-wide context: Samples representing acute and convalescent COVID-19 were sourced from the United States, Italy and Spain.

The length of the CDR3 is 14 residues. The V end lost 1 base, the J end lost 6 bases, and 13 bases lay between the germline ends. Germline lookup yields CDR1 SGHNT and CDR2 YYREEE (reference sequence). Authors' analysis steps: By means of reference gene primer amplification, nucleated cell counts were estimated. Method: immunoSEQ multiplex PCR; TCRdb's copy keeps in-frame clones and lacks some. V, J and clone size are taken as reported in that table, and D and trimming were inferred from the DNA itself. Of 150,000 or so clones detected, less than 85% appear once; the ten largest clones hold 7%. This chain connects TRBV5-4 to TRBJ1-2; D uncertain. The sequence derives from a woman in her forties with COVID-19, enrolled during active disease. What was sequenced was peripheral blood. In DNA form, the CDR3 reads TGTGCCAGCAGCTTGATTCAATTTGCGGATGGCTACACCTTC. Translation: CASSLIQFADGYTF. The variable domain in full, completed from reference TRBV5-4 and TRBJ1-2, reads ETGVTQSPTHLIKTRGQQVTLRCSSQSGHNTVSWYQQALGQGPQFIFQYYREEENGRGNFPPRFSGLQFPNYSSELNVNALELDDSALYLCASSLIQFADGYTFGSGTRLTVV.